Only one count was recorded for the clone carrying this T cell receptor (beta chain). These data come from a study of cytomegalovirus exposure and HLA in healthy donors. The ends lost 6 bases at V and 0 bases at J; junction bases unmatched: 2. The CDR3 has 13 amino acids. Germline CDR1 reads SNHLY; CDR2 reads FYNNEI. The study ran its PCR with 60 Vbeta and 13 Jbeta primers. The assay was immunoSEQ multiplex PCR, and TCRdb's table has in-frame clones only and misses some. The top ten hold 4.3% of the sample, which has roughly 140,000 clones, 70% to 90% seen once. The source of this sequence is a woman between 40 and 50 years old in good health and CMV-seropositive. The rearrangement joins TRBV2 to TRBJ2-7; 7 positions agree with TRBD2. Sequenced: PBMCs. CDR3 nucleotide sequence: TGTGCCAGCAGGGGGGGGAGCTCCTACGAGCAGTACTTC. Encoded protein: CASRGGSSYEQYF.